This T cell receptor beta chain originates from a study of cytomegalovirus exposure and HLA in healthy donors. Study-level background: Samples from HLA-typed donors yielded approximately 80 million unique TCRs in an early data release. General study points: An analysis done earlier found most TCR beta V segments productive about 90% or about 30% of the time. The authors enumerated over 150 TCR beta chains as linked to cytomegalovirus.

Each donor's status was that of a healthy bone marrow donor. The sample holds a few counts of this clone. The target antigen is unknown. V lost 7 bases, J lost 5 bases, and 8 bases stayed unmatched. Per the germline V gene, CDR1 is MNHEY and CDR2 is SMNVEV (reference sequence). There are 13 residues in the CDR3. A multiplex PCR was run with 60 Vbeta primers and 13 Jbeta primers. Libraries were prepared by immunoSEQ multiplex PCR; TCRdb keeps only in-frame clonotypes and omits some of them. The sample has 150,000 to 180,000 clones, under 80% seen once. V gene TRBV27 combines with J gene TRBJ2-7; 7 bases are shared with TRBD1. Sequencing used PBMCs. The receptor was derived from a man aged 25 to 40 in good health and CMV-seronegative. The CDR3 DNA is TGTGCCAGCACCCAGCACAGGGGACACGAGCAGTACTTC. This gives the protein CASTQHRGHEQYF.